This is a list of T cell receptor beta chains from one sample in a study of blood T cell repertoires in COVID-19. Assay used: immunoSEQ multiplex PCR; TCRdb lists only in-frame clones, some missing. The sample gives around 300,000 clones, around 92% of which show up once; almost 9.5% is in the top ten. The sequencing input was PBMCs or T cells enriched from blood (not recorded which). The receptors here all came from a woman in her 30s who had recovered from COVID-19. Both conserved end residues are part of each CDR3. The D gene is left open where the match is weak. Size is stated for part of the rows, as once, few or many counts, or as a class when the clone is expanded.

abundance,v_gene,d_gene,j_gene,CDR3aa,CDR3nt
-,TRBV30,-,TRBJ2-5,CAWENWDSQETQYF,TGTGCCTGGGAAAACTGGGACTCACAAGAGACCCAGTACTTC
few,TRBV5-6,-,TRBJ2-3,CASSRRLGGTDTQYF,TGTGCCAGCAGCAGGAGACTAGGGGGCACAGATACGCAGTATTTT
-,TRBV19,TRBD1,TRBJ1-4,CASRETGQRVMTEKLFF,TGTGCCAGTAGGGAGACAGGGCAACGGGTTATGACTGAAAAACTGTTTTTT
-,TRBV7-2,TRBD2,TRBJ2-2,CASSLAPPLAGGVTGELFF,TGTGCCAGCAGCTTAGCCCCCCCACTAGCGGGAGGGGTAACCGGGGAGCTGTTTTTT
once,TRBV27,TRBD1,TRBJ1-4,CASRYGTDREKLFF,TGTGCCAGCAGATACGGGACAGATCGCGAAAAACTGTTTTTT
few,TRBV3-1/TRBV3-2,TRBD1,TRBJ1-2,CASSQAGTGTLGYTF,TGTGCCAGCAGCCAAGCCGGGACAGGGACCCTTGGCTACACCTTC
-,TRBV4-1,-,TRBJ2-1,CASSQPLGEQFF,TGCGCCAGCAGCCAACCCCTAGGAGAGCAGTTCTTC
-,TRBV28,-,TRBJ1-2,CASSQTRGDYGYTF,TGTGCCAGCAGCCAAACCCGGGGGGACTATGGCTACACCTTC
once,TRBV27,-,TRBJ2-3,CASSLVGGPVARDTQYF,TGTGCCAGCAGTTTAGTGGGAGGACCCGTCGCCCGGGATACGCAGTATTTT
-,TRBV11-2,-,TRBJ2-7,CASSPGGYPGFDEQYF,TGTGCCAGCAGCCCAGGGGGGTACCCTGGATTCGACGAGCAGTACTTC
-,TRBV4-1,-,TRBJ2-7,CASSQVSSAITYEQYF,TGCGCCAGCAGCCAAGTAAGTAGCGCGATAACCTACGAGCAGTACTTC
-,TRBV18,TRBD1,TRBJ1-6,CASSPSGTGGGSPLHF,TGTGCCAGCTCACCGAGCGGGACAGGGGGCGGGTCACCCCTCCACTTT
-,TRBV19,-,TRBJ2-1,CASTRGRERNEQFF,TGTGCCAGTACAAGGGGGAGAGAGAGAAATGAGCAGTTCTTC
-,TRBV6-5,TRBD2,TRBJ2-7,CASRGKMAGAEQYF,TGTGCCAGCAGAGGTAAAATGGCGGGAGCCGAGCAGTACTTC
-,TRBV5-1,TRBD2,TRBJ2-7,CASSIGLAGAGYEQYF,TGCGCCAGCAGTATCGGACTAGCGGGAGCCGGCTACGAGCAGTACTTC
-,TRBV29-1,-,TRBJ1-2,CSATGSSYGYTF,TGCAGCGCAACCGGGTCTTCCTATGGCTACACCTTC
-,TRBV7-9,-,TRBJ1-2,CASSFQGSGYGYTF,TGTGCCAGCAGCTTCCAGGGTAGTGGATATGGCTACACCTTC
-,TRBV6-2/TRBV6-3,-,TRBJ1-2,CASSYSARAYGTRNYGYTF,TGTGCCAGCAGTTACTCCGCGAGGGCGTACGGCACCAGAAACTATGGCTACACCTTC
-,TRBV28,-,TRBJ2-7,CASIRQPGFYEQYF,TGTGCCAGCATTCGGCAGCCAGGATTCTACGAGCAGTACTTC
-,TRBV28,TRBD2,TRBJ2-3,CASSPVGWRELPTQGTDTQYF,TGTGCCAGCAGCCCCGTAGGGTGGCGGGAGTTACCGACACAAGGCACAGATACGCAGTATTTT
-,TRBV10-3,-,TRBJ2-7,CAISEYTENEQYF,TGTGCCATCAGTGAGTACACAGAAAACGAGCAGTACTTC
few,TRBV19,-,TRBJ1-2,CASRQAGLSYGYTF,TGTGCCAGTAGGCAAGCAGGCTTGAGCTATGGCTACACCTTC
few,TRBV7-8,-,TRBJ1-3,CASSSDSGNTIYF,TGTGCCAGCAGCTCGGACAGTGGAAACACCATATATTTT
-,TRBV3-1/TRBV3-2,-,TRBJ1-2,CASSQGTGYGYTF,TGTGCCAGCAGCCAAGGCACAGGGTATGGCTACACCTTC
-,TRBV27,TRBD2,TRBJ2-2,CASSLTFRAGGIGELFF,TGTGCCAGCAGCCTCACCTTCCGGGCGGGGGGCATCGGGGAGCTGTTTTTT